Presented here are 2 T cell receptor beta chains from one specimen sequenced in a study of response to subunit inactivated influenza vaccine. From the RT-PCR reads, TCRdb called clonotypes with MiXCR, one entry per CDR3 protein. The table has around 520,000 distinct CDR3 sequences, around 25% seen once. This sample comprised CD4+ T cells sorted from PBMCs, obtained approximately 5 days after vaccination. The receptors come from a man aged 45 to 65 who received an inactivated influenza vaccine.

This chain links TRBV5-1 with TRBJ2-3; 8 nucleotides align to TRBD2. Germline assignment: CDR1 SGHRS and CDR2 YFSETQ. With 1 base clipped from V and 6 bases from J, the junction kept 7 bases outside the gene matches. The CDR3 is 15 amino acids. CDR3 nucleotide sequence: TGCGCCAGCAGCTTGCTACGCGGCGGGGGGGATACGCAGTATTTT. Translating gives CASSLLRGGGDTQYF.

The gene calls are TRBV5-1 and TRBJ1-1; 8 nucleotides align to TRBD1. Germline V gene sequence: CDR1 SGHRS, CDR2 YFSETQ. The CDR3 runs to 13 residues. Trimming removed 4 bases from V and 10 bases from J; junction bases left unmatched: 9. CDR3 protein: CASSIGQGGIAFF. In nucleotides, the CDR3 is TGCGCCAGCAGCATTGGACAGGGTGGAATAGCTTTCTTT.